The subject of this entry is one TCR beta chain. The data belong to a study of PD-L1 blockade in urothelial cancer. The CDR3 has 16 residues. Germline V CDR1 and CDR2: SGDLS, YYNGEE. Between the trimmed V and J ends, which lost 0 bases and 7 bases, there was a span of 17 bases. Measured with immunoSEQ multiplex PCR; TCRdb has only the in-frame clones, and not every one. The sample includes about 70,000 clones, 75% to 90% of them seen just once. Specified time point: pretreatment peripheral blood. The chain has TRBV9 and TRBJ2-1, with D possibly being TRBD2 (6 bases). This sequence originates from a man in his 70s with urothelial cancer. The specimen was PBMCs, collected around atezolizumab (anti-PD-L1) treatment. The CDR3: CASSVAVAALGNEQFF. The DNA of the CDR3 is TGTGCCAGCAGCGTAGCGGTAGCGGCCCTGGGTAATGAGCAGTTCTTC.